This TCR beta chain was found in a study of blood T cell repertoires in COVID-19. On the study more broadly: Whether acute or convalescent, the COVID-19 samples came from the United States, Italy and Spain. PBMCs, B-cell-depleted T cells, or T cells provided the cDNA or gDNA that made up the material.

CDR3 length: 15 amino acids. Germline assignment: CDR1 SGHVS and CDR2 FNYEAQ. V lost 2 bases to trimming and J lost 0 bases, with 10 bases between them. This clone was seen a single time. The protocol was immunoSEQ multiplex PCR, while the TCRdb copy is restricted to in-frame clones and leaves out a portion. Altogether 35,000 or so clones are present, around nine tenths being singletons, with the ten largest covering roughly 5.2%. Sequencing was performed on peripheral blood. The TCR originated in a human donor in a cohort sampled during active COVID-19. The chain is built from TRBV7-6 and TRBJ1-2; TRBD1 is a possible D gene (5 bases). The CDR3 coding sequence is TGTGCCAGCAGCTTAACTACAGGACCTAACTATGGCTACACCTTC. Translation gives CASSLTTGPNYGYTF.